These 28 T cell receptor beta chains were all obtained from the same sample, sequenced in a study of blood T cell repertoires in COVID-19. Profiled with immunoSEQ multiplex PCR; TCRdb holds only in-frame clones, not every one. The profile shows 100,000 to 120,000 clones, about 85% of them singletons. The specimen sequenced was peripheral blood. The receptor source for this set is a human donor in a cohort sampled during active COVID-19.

CDR3 protein: CASSLKRTGVRGELFF. DNA of the CDR3: TGTGCCAGCAGCTTGAAAAGGACAGGGGTTCGCGGGGAGCTGTTTTTT. The chain is built from TRBV5-6 and TRBJ2-2; 9 bases are shared with TRBD1. With 1 base clipped from V and 7 bases from J, the junction kept 8 bases outside the gene matches. The CDR3 contains 16 residues. From germline, CDR1 is SGHDT and CDR2 YYEEEE.

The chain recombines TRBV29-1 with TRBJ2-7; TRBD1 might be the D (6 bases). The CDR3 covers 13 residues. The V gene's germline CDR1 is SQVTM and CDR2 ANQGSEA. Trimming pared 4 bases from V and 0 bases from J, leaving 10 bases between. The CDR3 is CSVVGGSSYEQYF. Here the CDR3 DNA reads TGCAGCGTTGTAGGGGGAAGCTCCTACGAGCAGTACTTC.

The CDR3 is CASSLARGVNTEAFF. The CDR3 DNA sequence: TGTGCCAGCAGCTTAGCACGGGGGGTGAACACTGAAGCTTTCTTT. The chain is built from TRBV7-2 and TRBJ1-1; maybe TRBD1 (5 bases). CDR1 SGHTA and CDR2 FQGNSA come from the germline V gene. V was shortened by 0 bases and J by 0 bases, with 8 bases between the two germline ends. The CDR3 totals 15 residues.

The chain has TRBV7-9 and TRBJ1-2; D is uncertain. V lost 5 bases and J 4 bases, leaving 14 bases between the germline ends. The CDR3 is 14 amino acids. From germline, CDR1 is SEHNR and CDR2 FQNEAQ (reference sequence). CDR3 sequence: CASSPWQALYGYTF. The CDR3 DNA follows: TGTGCCAGCAGCCCCTGGCAGGCTCTCTATGGCTACACCTTC.

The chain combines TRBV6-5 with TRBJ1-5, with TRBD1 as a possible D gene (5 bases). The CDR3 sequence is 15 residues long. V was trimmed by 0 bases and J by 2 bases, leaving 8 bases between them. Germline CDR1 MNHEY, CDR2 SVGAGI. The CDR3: CASSYSRGGNQPQHF. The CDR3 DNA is TGTGCCAGCAGTTACTCTCGGGGGGGCAATCAGCCCCAGCATTTT.

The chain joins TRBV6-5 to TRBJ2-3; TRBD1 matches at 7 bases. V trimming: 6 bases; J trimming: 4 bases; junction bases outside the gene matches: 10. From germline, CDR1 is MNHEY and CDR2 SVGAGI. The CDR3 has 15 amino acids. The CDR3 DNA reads TGTGCCAGCAGCTCGCGACAGGGTGGCCCAGATACGCAGTATTTT. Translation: CASSSRQGGPDTQYF.

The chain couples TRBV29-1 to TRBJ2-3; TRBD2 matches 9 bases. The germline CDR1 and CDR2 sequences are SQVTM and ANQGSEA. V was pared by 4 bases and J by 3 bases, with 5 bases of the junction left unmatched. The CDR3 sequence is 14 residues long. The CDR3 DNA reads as TGCAGCGTTGCCGTAGCGGGAGAGACAGATACGCAGTATTTT. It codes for CSVAVAGETDTQYF.

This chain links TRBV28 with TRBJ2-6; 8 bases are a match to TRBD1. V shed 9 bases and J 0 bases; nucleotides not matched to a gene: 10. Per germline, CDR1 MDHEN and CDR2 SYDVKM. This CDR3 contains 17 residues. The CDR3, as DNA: TGTGCCAGTGGGGTTGGGACAGGATTCTCTGGGGCCAACGTCCTGACTTTC. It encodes CASGVGTGFSGANVLTF.

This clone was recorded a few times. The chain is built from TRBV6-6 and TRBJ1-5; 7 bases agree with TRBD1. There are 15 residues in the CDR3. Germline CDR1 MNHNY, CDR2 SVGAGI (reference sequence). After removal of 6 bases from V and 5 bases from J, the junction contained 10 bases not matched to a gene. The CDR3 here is CASRNEARGDQPQHF. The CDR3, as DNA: TGTGCCAGCAGAAACGAGGCCAGGGGGGATCAGCCCCAGCATTTT.

CDR3 in DNA: TGTGCCAGCAGCCCTCGGACTAGCGGGAGGCCCAGCTCCTACAATGAGCAGTTCTTC. Its protein is CASSPRTSGRPSSYNEQFF. V and J are TRBV21-1 and TRBJ2-1; TRBD2 is the table's D call, not checked against the DNA. TRBV21-1 is designated a pseudogene. The CDR3 sequence is 19 residues long.

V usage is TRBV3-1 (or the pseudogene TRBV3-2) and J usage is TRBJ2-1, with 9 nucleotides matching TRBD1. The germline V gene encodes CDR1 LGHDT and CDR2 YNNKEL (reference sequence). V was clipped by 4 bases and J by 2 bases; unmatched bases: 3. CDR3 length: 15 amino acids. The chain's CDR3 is CASSPGTGPYNEQFF. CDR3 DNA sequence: TGTGCCAGCAGCCCAGGGACAGGGCCCTACAATGAGCAGTTCTTC.

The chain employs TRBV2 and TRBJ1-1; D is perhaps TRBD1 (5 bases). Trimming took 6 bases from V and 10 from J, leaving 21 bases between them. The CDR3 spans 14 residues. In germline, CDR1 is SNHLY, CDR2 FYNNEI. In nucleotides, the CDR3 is TGTGCCAGCAGCCCTAGCCGGGCCTACGGGGGAGCTTTCTTT. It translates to CASSPSRAYGGAFF.

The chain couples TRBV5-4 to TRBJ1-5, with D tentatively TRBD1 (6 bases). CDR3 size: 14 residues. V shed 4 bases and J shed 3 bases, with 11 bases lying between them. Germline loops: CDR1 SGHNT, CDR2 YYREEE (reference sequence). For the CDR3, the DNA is TGTGCCAGCAGCCGCCAGGGGTACAATCAGCCCCAGCATTTT. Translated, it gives CASSRQGYNQPQHF.

The CDR3 coding sequence is TGTGCCTGGAGTCTATACGGGAGTTTAAATCAGCCCCAGCATTTT. This encodes CAWSLYGSLNQPQHF. The chain is built from TRBV30 and TRBJ1-5; D is unclear. CDR3 size: 15 residues. The V gene lost 2 bases and the J gene lost 4 bases, with 15 bases spanning the gap. Germline CDR1 GTSNPN, CDR2 SVGIG (reference sequence).

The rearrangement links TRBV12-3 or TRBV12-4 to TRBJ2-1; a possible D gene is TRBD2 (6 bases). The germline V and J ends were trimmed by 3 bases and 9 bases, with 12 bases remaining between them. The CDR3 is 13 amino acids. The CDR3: CASSLGLLVEQFF. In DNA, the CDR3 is TGTGCCAGCAGTTTGGGACTCCTCGTTGAGCAGTTCTTC.

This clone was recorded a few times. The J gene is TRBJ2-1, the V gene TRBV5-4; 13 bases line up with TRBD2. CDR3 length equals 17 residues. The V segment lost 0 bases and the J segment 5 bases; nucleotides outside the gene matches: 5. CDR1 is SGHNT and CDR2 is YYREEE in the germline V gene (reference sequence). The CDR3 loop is CASSLGRTSGSHNEQFF. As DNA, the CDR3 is TGTGCCAGCAGCTTGGGTAGGACTAGCGGGAGCCACAATGAGCAGTTCTTC.

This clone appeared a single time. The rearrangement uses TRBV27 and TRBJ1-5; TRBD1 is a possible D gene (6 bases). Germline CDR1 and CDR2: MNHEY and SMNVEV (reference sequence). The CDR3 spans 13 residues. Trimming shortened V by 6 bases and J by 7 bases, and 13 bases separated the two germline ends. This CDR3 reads CASSRQVWQPQHF. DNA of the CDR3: TGTGCCAGCAGCCGACAGGTATGGCAGCCCCAGCATTTT.

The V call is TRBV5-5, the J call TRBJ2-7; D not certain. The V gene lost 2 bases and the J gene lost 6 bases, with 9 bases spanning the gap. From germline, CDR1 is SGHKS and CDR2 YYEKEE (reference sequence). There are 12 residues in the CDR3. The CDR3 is CASSFNSVEQYF. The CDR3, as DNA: TGTGCCAGCAGCTTTAATTCCGTCGAGCAGTACTTC.

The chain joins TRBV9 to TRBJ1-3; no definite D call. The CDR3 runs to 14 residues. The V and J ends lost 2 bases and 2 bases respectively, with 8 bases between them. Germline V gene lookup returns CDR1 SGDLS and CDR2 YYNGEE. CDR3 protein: CASSVGSTGNTIYF. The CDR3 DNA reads TGTGCCAGCAGCGTCGGGTCAACTGGAAACACCATATATTTT.

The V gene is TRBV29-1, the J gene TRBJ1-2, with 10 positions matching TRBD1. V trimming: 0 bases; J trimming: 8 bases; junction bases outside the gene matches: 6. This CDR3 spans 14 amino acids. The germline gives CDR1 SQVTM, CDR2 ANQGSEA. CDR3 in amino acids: CSVEEGQGEKGYTF. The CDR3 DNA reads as TGCAGCGTTGAAGAAGGACAGGGGGAGAAGGGCTACACCTTC.

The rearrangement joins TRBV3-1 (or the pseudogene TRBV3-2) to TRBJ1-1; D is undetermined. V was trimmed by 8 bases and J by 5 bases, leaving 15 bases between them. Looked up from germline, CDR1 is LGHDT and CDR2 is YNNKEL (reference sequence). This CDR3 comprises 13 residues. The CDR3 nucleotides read TGTGCCAGCCAACTTCAAGGAGTAACTGAAGCTTTCTTT. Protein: CASQLQGVTEAFF.

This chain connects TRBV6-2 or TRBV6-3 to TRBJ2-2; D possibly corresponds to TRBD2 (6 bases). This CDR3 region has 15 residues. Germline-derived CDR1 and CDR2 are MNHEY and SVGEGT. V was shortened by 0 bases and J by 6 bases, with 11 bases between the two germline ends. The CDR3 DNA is TGTGCCAGCAGTTACTCGAGGAGGGCGGCCGGGGAGCTGTTTTTT. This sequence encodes CASSYSRRAAGELFF.

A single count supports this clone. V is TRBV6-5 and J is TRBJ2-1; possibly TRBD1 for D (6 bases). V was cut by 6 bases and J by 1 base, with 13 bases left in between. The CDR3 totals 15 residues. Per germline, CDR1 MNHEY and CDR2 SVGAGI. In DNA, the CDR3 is TGTGCCAGCAGGCTGGGACACCAGTCCTACAATGAGCAGTTCTTC. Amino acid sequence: CASRLGHQSYNEQFF.

This CDR3 is CASRDEGDNEQFF. The CDR3 bases are TGTGCCAGCAGGGACGAGGGAGACAATGAGCAGTTCTTC. The V and J genes are TRBV14 and TRBJ2-1, with a tentative D call TRBD2 (5 bases). The germline gives CDR1 SGHDN, CDR2 FVKESK. There are 13 residues in the CDR3. Trimming removed 6 bases from V and 5 bases from J, with 11 bases in between. The full variable domain, rest sourced from reference TRBV14 and TRBJ2-1, is EAGVTQFPSHSVIEKGQTVTLRCDPISGHDNLYWYRRVMGKEIKFLLHFVKESKQDESGMPNNRFLAERTGGTYSTLKVQPAELEDSGVYFCASRDEGDNEQFFGPGTRLTVL.

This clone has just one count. In DNA, the CDR3 is TGTGCCAGCTCACCACCGCTACAGGGATATGGCTACACCTTC. The encoded protein is CASSPPLQGYGYTF. This rearrangement joins TRBV18 to TRBJ1-2, with a weak D call TRBD1 (6 bases). Germline V CDR1 and CDR2: KGHSH, LQKENI. The CDR3 runs 14 residues. V was pared by 0 bases and J by 5 bases, with 10 bases between.

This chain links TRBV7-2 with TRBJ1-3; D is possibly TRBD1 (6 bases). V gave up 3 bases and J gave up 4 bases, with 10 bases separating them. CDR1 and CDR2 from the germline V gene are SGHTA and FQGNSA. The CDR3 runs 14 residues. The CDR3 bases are TGTGCCAGCAGCTTTTGGGGGCAAGGAAACACCATATATTTT. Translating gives CASSFWGQGNTIYF.

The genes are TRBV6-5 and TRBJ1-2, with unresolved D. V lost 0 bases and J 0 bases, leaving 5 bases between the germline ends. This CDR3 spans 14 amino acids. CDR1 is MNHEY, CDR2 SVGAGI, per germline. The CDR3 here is CASSYSYSNYGYTF. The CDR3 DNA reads TGTGCCAGCAGTTACTCTTATTCTAACTATGGCTACACCTTC.

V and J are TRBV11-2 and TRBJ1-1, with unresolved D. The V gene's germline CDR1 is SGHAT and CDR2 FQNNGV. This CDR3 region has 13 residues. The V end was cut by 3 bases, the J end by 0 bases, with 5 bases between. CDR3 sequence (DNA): TGTGCCAGCAGCTTTTCAATGAACACTGAAGCTTTCTTT. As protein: CASSFSMNTEAFF. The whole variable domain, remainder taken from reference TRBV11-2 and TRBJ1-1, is EAGVAQSPRYKIIEKRQSVAFWCNPISGHATLYWYQQILGQGPKLLIQFQNNGVVDDSQLPKDRFSAERLKGVDSTLKIQPAKLEDSAVYLCASSFSMNTEAFFGQGTRLTVV.